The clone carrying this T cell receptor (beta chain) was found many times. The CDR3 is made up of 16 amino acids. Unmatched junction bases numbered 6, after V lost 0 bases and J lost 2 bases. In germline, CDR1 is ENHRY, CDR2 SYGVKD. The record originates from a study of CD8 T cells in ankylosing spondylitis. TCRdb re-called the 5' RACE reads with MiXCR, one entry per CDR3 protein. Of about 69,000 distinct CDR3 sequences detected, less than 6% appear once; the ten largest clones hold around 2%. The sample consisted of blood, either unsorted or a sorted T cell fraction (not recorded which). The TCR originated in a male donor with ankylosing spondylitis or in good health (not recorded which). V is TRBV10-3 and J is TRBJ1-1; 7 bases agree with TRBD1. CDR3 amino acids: CAISESPGQTNTEAFF. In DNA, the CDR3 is TGTGCCATCAGTGAGTCCCCGGGACAGACTAACACTGAAGCTTTCTTT.